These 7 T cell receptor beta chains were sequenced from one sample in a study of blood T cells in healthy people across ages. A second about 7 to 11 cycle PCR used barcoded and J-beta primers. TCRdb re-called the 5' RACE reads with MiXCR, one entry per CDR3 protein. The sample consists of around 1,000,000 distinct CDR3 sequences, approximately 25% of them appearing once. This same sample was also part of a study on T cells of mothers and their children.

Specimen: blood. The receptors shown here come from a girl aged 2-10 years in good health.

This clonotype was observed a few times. The CDR3 loop reads CASSPLSGPLHF. CDR3 coding DNA: TGTGCCAGCAGCCCTCTCTCGGGACCCCTCCACTTT. The chain recombines TRBV7-9 with TRBJ1-6; D unresolved. Germline V gene sequence: CDR1 SEHNR, CDR2 FQNEAQ (reference sequence). V lost 5 bases to trimming and J lost 12 bases, with 11 bases between them. The CDR3 is 12 residues long.

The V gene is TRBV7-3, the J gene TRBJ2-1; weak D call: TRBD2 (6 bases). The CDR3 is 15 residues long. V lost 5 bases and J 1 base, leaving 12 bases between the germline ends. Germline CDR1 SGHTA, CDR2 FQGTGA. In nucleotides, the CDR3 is TGTGCCAGCAGCGGGGCGGAGGGGTCCTACAATGAGCAGTTCTTC. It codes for CASSGAEGSYNEQFF. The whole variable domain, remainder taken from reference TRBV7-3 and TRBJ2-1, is GAGVSQTPSNKVTEKGKYVELRCDPISGHTALYWYRQSLGQGPEFLIYFQGTGAADDSGLPNDRFFAVRPEGSVSTLKIQRTERGDSAVYLCASSGAEGSYNEQFFGPGTRLTVL.

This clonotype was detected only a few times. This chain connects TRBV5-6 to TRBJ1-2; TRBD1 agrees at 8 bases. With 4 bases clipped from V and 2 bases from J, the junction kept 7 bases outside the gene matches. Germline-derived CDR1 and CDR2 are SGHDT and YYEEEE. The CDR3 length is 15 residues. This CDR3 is CASSGDRGDNYGYTF. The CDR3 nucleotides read TGTGCCAGCAGCGGCGACAGGGGTGACAACTATGGCTACACCTTC. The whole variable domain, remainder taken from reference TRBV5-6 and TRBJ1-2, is DAGVTQSPTHLIKTRGQQVTLRCSPKSGHDTVSWYQQALGQGPQFIFQYYEEEERQRGNFPDRFSGHQFPNYSSELNVNALLLGDSALYLCASSGDRGDNYGYTFGSGTRLTVV.

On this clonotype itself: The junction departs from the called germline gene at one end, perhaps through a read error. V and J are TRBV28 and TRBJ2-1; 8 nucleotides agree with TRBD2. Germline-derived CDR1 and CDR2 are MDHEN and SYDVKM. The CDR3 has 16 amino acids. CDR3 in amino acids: CASSFGGGGTHNEQLF. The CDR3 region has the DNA TGTGCCAGCAGTTTTGGGGGCGGGGGGACGCACAATGAGCAGCTCTTC.

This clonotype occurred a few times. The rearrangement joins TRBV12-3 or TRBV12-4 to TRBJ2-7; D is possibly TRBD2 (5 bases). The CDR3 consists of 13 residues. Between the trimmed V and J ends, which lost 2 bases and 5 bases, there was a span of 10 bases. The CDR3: CASSLTPSHEQYF. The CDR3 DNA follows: TGTGCCAGCAGTTTAACGCCTAGCCACGAGCAGTACTTC.

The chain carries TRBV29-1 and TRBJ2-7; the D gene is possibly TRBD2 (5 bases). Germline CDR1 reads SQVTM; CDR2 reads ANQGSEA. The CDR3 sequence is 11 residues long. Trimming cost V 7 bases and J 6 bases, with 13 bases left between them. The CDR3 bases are TGCAGCGCGGTATCGAGCGGCGAGCAGTACTTC. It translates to CSAVSSGEQYF.

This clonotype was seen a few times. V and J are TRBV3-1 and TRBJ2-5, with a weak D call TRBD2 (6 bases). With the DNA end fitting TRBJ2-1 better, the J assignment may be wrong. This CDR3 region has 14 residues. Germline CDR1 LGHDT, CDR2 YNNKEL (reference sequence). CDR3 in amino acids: CASSRTRGGNEQFF. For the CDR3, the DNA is TGTGCCAGCAGCCGAACTAGGGGAGGCAATGAGCAGTTCTTC.